Listed here are 12 T cell receptor beta chains from one sample, sequenced in a study of blood T cell repertoires in COVID-19. This table comes from immunoSEQ multiplex PCR, and its TCRdb copy is limited to in-frame clones, with some not included. Of about 150,000 clones listed, about 90% are singletons. The source material was peripheral blood. These receptors came from a man aged 50-60 years with acute or convalescent COVID-19.

This clone was observed once. This chain joins TRBV4-1 and TRBJ2-1; D uncertain. CDR1 and CDR2 from the germline V gene are MGHRA and YSYEKL. The CDR3 consists of 15 residues. Trimming removed 0 bases at V and 0 bases at J, with 6 bases between. In nucleotides, the CDR3 is TGCGCCAGCAGCCAAGACTCGAGCTCCTACAATGAGCAGTTCTTC. Translation: CASSQDSSSYNEQFF.

The gene calls are TRBV4-3 and TRBJ1-4, with D perhaps TRBD1 (5 bases). This CDR3 comprises 15 residues. Trimming took 4 bases from V and 0 from J, leaving 9 bases between them. Looked up from germline, CDR1 is LGHNA and CDR2 is YSLEER. CDR3 in DNA: TGCGCCAGCAGCCTTGGGACTACAACTAATGAAAAACTGTTTTTT. Translating gives CASSLGTTTNEKLFF.

In nucleotides, the CDR3 is TGTGCCAGCAGAGGTCTAGCGGGAGCCGGGGAGCTGTTTTTT. Its protein is CASRGLAGAGELFF. The J gene is TRBJ2-2, the V gene TRBV7-8, with TRBD2 matching 10 bases. Trimming cost V 6 bases and J 6 bases; bases outside gene matches: 4. The CDR3 is 14 amino acids. Germline V gives CDR1 SGHVS, CDR2 FQNEAQ.

This chain links TRBV6-4 with TRBJ1-2; the match to TRBD1 covers 9 bases. CDR3 length: 16 amino acids. V lost 0 bases to trimming and J lost 8 bases; unmatched junction nucleotides: 10. The V gene's germline CDR1 is MRHNA and CDR2 SNTAGT. CDR3 region: CASSDSSRDRVEGYTF. The CDR3 bases are TGTGCCAGCAGTGACTCGTCCCGGGACAGGGTTGAGGGCTACACCTTC.

The V call is TRBV6-1, the J call TRBJ1-2; weak D call: TRBD1 (6 bases). Germline V lookup: CDR1 MNHNS, CDR2 SASEGT. The length of the CDR3 is 15 residues. V lost 2 bases to trimming and J lost 4 bases, with 14 bases between them. CDR3 in amino acids: CASSERSGQGYGYTF. CDR3 sequence (DNA): TGTGCCAGCAGTGAAAGATCGGGACAAGGCTATGGCTACACCTTC.

With respect to this clone: Other DNA sequences in this specimen translate into the identical CDR3. The chain recombines TRBV5-6 with TRBJ2-1; 7 bases line up with TRBD2. CDR1 is SGHDT and CDR2 is YYEEEE in the germline V gene. The ends lost 0 bases at V and 7 bases at J; junction bases unmatched: 1. The CDR3 spans 13 residues. CDR3 coding DNA: TGTGCCAGCAGCTTGGCCGGGGGGAATGAGCAGTTCTTC. Translating it yields CASSLAGGNEQFF.

The chain employs TRBV5-1 and TRBJ2-3; maybe TRBD1 (5 bases). CDR1 SGHRS and CDR2 YFSETQ come from the germline V gene. With 3 bases removed from V and 4 bases from J, the gap between germline ends came to 15 bases. The CDR3 is 15 amino acids. CDR3 in amino acids: CASSWSTPRADTQYF. DNA for the CDR3: TGCGCCAGCAGCTGGTCAACACCCAGGGCAGATACGCAGTATTTT.

This chain links TRBV4-3 with TRBJ1-1, with TRBD1 as a possible D gene (6 bases). This CDR3 is 12 amino acids long. Trimming removed 3 bases from V and 8 bases from J, with 10 bases in between. Germline lookup yields CDR1 LGHNA and CDR2 YSLEER. The DNA for the CDR3 is TGCGCCAGCAGCCATCCCGGGACAGAAGCTTTCTTT. Translation gives CASSHPGTEAFF.

A few counts support this clone. The chain joins TRBV7-2 to TRBJ1-3; no clear D. This CDR3 spans 12 amino acids. V lost 5 bases and J lost 6, with 8 bases in between. Germline V lookup: CDR1 SGHTA, CDR2 FQGNSA. The chain's CDR3 is CASSPYLNTIYF. In nucleotides, the CDR3 is TGTGCCAGCAGCCCTTATCTAAACACCATATATTTT.

The chain joins TRBV30 to TRBJ1-5; D may be TRBD1 (6 bases). The length of the CDR3 is 15 residues. From germline, CDR1 is GTSNPN and CDR2 SVGIG (reference sequence). The V gene lost 1 base and the J gene lost 0 bases, with 10 bases spanning the gap. The CDR3 nucleotides read TGTGCCTGGAGTGAGGGGACACTTAGCAATCAGCCCCAGCATTTT. Translated, it gives CAWSEGTLSNQPQHF.

This chain uses TRBV29-1 with TRBJ1-3; no clear D gene. The V gene's germline CDR1 is SQVTM and CDR2 ANQGSEA. The CDR3 totals 12 residues. Deletions cut 5 bases from V and 4 bases from J, with 9 bases between. DNA of the CDR3: TGCAGCGTTCAGAAGGAGGGAAACACCATATATTTT. Amino acids: CSVQKEGNTIYF.

The rearrangement links TRBV6-6 to TRBJ2-2, with 9 positions matching TRBD1. The V gene's germline CDR1 is MNHNY and CDR2 SVGAGI (reference sequence). The trim removed 2 bases at V and 6 bases at J, leaving 7 bases unmatched. The CDR3 is 16 residues long. DNA of the CDR3: TGTGCCAGCAGTTACCCCGGGACAGGGTTTTCCGGGGAGCTGTTTTTT. Its translation is CASSYPGTGFSGELFF.